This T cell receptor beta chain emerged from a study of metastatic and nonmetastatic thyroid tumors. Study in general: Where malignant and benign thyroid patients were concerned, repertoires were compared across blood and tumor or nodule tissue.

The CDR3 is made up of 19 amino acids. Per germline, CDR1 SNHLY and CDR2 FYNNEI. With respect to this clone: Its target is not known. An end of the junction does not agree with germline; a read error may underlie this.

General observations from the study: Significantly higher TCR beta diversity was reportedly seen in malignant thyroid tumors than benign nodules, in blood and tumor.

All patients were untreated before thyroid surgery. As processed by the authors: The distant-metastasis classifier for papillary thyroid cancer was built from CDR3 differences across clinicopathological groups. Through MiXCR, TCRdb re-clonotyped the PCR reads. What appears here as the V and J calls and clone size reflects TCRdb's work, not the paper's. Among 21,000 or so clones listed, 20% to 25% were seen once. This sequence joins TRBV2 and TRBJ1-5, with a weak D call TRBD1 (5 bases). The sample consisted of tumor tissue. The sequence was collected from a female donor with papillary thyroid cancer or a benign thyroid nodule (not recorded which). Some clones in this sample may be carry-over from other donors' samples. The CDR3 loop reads CAGSYLGTPVLDINQPQHF. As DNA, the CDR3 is TGTGCCGGCAGTTACCTTGGGACTCCAGTGCTAGATATCAATCAGCCCCAGCATTTT.